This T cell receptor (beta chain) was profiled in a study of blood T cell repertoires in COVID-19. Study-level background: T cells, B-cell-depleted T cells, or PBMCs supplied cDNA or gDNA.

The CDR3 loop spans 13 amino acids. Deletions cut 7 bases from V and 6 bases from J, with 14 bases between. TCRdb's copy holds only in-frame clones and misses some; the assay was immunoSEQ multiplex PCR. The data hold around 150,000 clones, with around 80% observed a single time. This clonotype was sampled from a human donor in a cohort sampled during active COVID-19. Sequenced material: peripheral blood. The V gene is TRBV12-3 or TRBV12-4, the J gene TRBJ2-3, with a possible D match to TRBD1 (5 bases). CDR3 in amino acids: CASMGQGRDTQYF. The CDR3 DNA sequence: TGTGCCAGCATGGGGCAGGGAAGGGATACGCAGTATTTT.